A single sample is the source of the 26 T cell receptor beta chains below, sequenced in a study of post-analysis software for immune sequencing data. Whole-study findings and limits: With TRBV5-6, TRBV5-1 and TRBV20-1 included, about five TRBV segments were more frequent in patients than in controls.

Unique molecular identifiers were built into the TCR beta cDNA libraries. TCRdb re-called the PCR reads with MiXCR, one entry per CDR3 protein. The sample records about half a million distinct CDR3 sequences, 34% being singletons. These receptors' targets are unknown. The sample was blood. All receptors derive from a girl between 2 and 17 years old with multiple sclerosis.

The chain couples TRBV5-1 to TRBJ2-1; D unclear. V was clipped by 5 bases and J by 5 bases, with 8 bases between them. The CDR3 length is 12 residues. Germline V gene lookup returns CDR1 SGHRS and CDR2 YFSETQ. CDR3 DNA sequence: TGCGCCAGCAGAAGGACCGACAATGAGCAGTTCTTC. This sequence encodes CASRRTDNEQFF.

As concerns this clonotype: Germline and junction disagree at one end, which may indicate a read error. The V and J genes are TRBV7-9 and TRBJ2-1; 9 bases agree with TRBD2. CDR1 and CDR2 (germline): SEHNR, FQNEAQ (reference sequence). CDR3 length: 15 amino acids. CDR3 sequence reads: CTSSQSGGHGNEQFF. DNA of the CDR3: TGTACCAGCAGTCAGAGCGGGGGGCACGGGAATGAGCAGTTCTTC.

This chain links TRBV27 with TRBJ2-7; 10 bases fit TRBD1. Germline V gene sequence: CDR1 MNHEY, CDR2 SMNVEV (reference sequence). The CDR3 is 12 residues long. Trimming took 6 bases from V and 7 from J; bases not matched to a gene: 3. The CDR3 loop reads CASSADRGEQYF. CDR3 DNA: TGTGCCAGCAGCGCGGACAGGGGGGAGCAGTACTTC.

The chain links TRBV27 to TRBJ2-4, with 7 bases lining up with TRBD2. The DNA matches TRBJ2-7 better at its end, which makes the J call doubtful. Germline V gene lookup returns CDR1 MNHEY and CDR2 SMNVEV (reference sequence). The CDR3 runs to 15 residues. The CDR3 coding sequence is TGTGCCAGCAGTTATCCATCCGGGGGGTCGGGCGAGCAGTACTTC. Its protein product is CASSYPSGGSGEQYF.

V gene TRBV7-9 combines with J gene TRBJ2-3; 8 nucleotides agree with TRBD1. The CDR3 totals 14 residues. V was clipped by 0 bases and J by 6 bases; unmatched bases: 2. Germline assignment: CDR1 SEHNR and CDR2 FQNEAQ (reference sequence). CDR3 coding DNA: TGTGCCAGCAGCTTAGCGGACAGGGATGATACGCAGTATTTT. Protein product: CASSLADRDDTQYF.

The V and J genes are TRBV11-2 and TRBJ2-3; D remains ambiguous. V lost 3 bases to trimming and J lost 3 bases, with 7 bases between them. The CDR3 is made up of 13 amino acids. CDR1 is SGHAT, CDR2 FQNNGV, per germline. The CDR3 protein is CASSFTITDTQYF. The DNA for the CDR3 is TGTGCCAGCAGCTTCACTATTACAGATACGCAGTATTTT.

The genes are TRBV20-1 and TRBJ2-1; TRBD2 agrees at 8 bases. This CDR3 has 15 residues. V trimming: 5 bases; J trimming: 3 bases; junction bases outside the gene matches: 9. Germline V CDR1 and CDR2: DFQATT, SNEGSKA (reference sequence). The CDR3 reads CSAPAGSGGYNEQFF. The CDR3 DNA sequence: TGCAGTGCTCCGGCGGGCAGCGGGGGCTACAATGAGCAGTTCTTC.

On this clonotype: This CDR3 is missing its conserved last phenylalanine or tryptophan, likely due to a read error. V is TRBV7-2 and J is TRBJ2-3, with 10 bases identical to TRBD2. Germline CDR1 is SGHTA and CDR2 is FQGNSA. The CDR3 is 15 amino acids. The ends lost 5 bases at V and 6 bases at J; junction bases unmatched: 8. This CDR3 reads CASSPSSGGADTQYL. The CDR3 DNA reads TGTGCCAGCAGCCCCAGCAGCGGGGGGGCGGATACGCAGTATTTG.

The chain employs TRBV29-1 and TRBJ1-2, with 9 bases aligning to TRBD1. V was clipped by 6 bases and J by 10 bases; unmatched bases: 12. The CDR3 runs to 13 residues. CDR1 SQVTM and CDR2 ANQGSEA come from the germline V gene. The CDR3 sequence: CSVTGGEALVYTF. For the CDR3, the DNA is TGCAGCGTCACAGGGGGCGAAGCTCTGGTCTACACCTTC.

V is TRBV7-9 and J is TRBJ2-1; D is perhaps TRBD1 or TRBD2 (6 bases each). The V gene lost 4 bases and the J gene lost 7 bases, with 20 bases spanning the gap. Per the germline V gene, CDR1 is SEHNR and CDR2 is FQNEAQ (reference sequence). The CDR3 has 16 amino acids. The CDR3 protein is CASSSAGTMNLNEQFF. The CDR3 nucleotides are TGTGCCAGCAGCTCGGCGGGGACAATGAATCTTAATGAGCAGTTCTTC. Filled out from reference TRBV7-9 and TRBJ2-1, the complete variable domain reads DTGVSQNPRHKITKRGQNVTFRCDPISEHNRLYWYRQTLGQGPEFLTYFQNEAQLEKSRLLSDRFSAERPKGSFSTLEIQRTEQGDSAMYLCASSSAGTMNLNEQFFGPGTRLTVL.

The gene calls are TRBV2 and TRBJ2-6; TRBD1 aligns across 10 bases. The length of the CDR3 is 17 residues. Germline CDR1 reads SNHLY; CDR2 reads FYNNEI. J gave up 0 bases and V 7 bases, and 6 bases lay outside the gene matches. The chain's CDR3 is CASMSGTGVSGANVLTF. CDR3 coding DNA: TGTGCCAGCATGAGCGGGACAGGGGTCTCTGGGGCCAACGTCCTGACTTTC.

The chain has TRBV6-2 or TRBV6-3 and TRBJ2-6; TRBD1 agrees at 10 bases. This CDR3 comprises 18 residues. The germline gives CDR1 MNHEY, CDR2 SVGEGT. With V trimmed by 0 bases and J by 0 bases, 2 bases remained unmatched. The CDR3 DNA reads as TGTGCCAGCAGTTACTCGGGACAGGGGAACTCTGGGGCCAACGTCCTGACTTTC. Its translation is CASSYSGQGNSGANVLTF.

This clonotype came up a few times. V is TRBV20-1 and J is TRBJ2-1, with a weak D call TRBD2 (6 bases). CDR1 and CDR2 from the germline V gene are DFQATT and SNEGSKA (reference sequence). Between the trimmed V and J ends, which lost 6 bases and 6 bases, there was a span of 21 bases. The CDR3 loop spans 15 amino acids. CDR3 in amino acids: CSAEVGEVLGNEQFF. The CDR3 bases are TGCAGTGCGGAGGTGGGGGAGGTGCTAGGCAATGAGCAGTTCTTC.

This clonotype was detected a few times. The J gene is TRBJ1-2, the V gene TRBV5-6, with D unclear. Germline V gene data show CDR1 as SGHDT and CDR2 as YYEEEE. The CDR3 consists of 11 residues. Trimming removed 0 bases from V and 10 bases from J, with 7 bases in between. Here the CDR3 reads CASSLDTYYTF. DNA for the CDR3: TGTGCCAGCAGCTTGGACACCTACTACACCTTC.

The chain carries TRBV12-3 or TRBV12-4 and TRBJ1-1; 7 nucleotides agree with TRBD1. This CDR3 spans 15 amino acids. With V trimmed by 5 bases and J by 2 bases, 8 bases remained unmatched. CDR3 nucleotide sequence: TGTGCCAGCAGTCCGCGGACAGGATTTAACACTGAAGCTTTCTTT. Protein sequence: CASSPRTGFNTEAFF.

This clonotype was found a few times. V and J are TRBV20-1 and TRBJ1-6; D remains ambiguous. Germline CDR1 reads DFQATT; CDR2 reads SNEGSKA (reference sequence). The CDR3 has 11 amino acids. The V and J ends lost 6 bases and 10 bases respectively, with 10 bases between them. The chain's CDR3 is CSAPFTSPLHF. CDR3 nucleotide sequence: TGCAGTGCCCCTTTCACCTCACCCCTCCACTTT.

This clonotype was counted many times. The chain recombines TRBV12-3 or TRBV12-4 with TRBJ2-3; unclear D gene. There are 12 residues in the CDR3. Between the trimmed V and J ends, which lost 7 bases and 2 bases, there was a span of 7 bases. The CDR3 reads CASTQNTDTQYF. CDR3 coding DNA: TGTGCCAGCACCCAAAACACAGATACGCAGTATTTT.

This rearrangement joins TRBV20-1 to TRBJ2-7; D is undetermined. Germline V gene lookup returns CDR1 DFQATT and CDR2 SNEGSKA (reference sequence). This CDR3 spans 15 amino acids. Trimming pared 3 bases from V and 2 bases from J, leaving 17 bases between. CDR3 coding DNA: TGCAGTGCTAGTCCGTACAGCAAAGGACCCTACGAGCAGTACTTC. Its protein is CSASPYSKGPYEQYF.

This clonotype was counted at least ten times. The V call is TRBV7-9, the J call TRBJ2-5; 7 nucleotides align to TRBD1. The trim removed 5 bases at V and 5 bases at J, leaving 11 bases unmatched. Germline V lookup: CDR1 SEHNR, CDR2 FQNEAQ (reference sequence). The CDR3 sequence is 15 residues long. CDR3 DNA sequence: TGTGCCAGCAGCCTCTCGGGGCTCAGGGGGGAGACCCAGTACTTC. The encoded protein is CASSLSGLRGETQYF.

Remarks on this clonotype: One end of the junction is discordant with germline, which a read error may explain. The chain is built from TRBV7-7 and TRBJ2-1; no definite D call. This CDR3 has 14 amino acids. Germline V gene lookup returns CDR1 SSHAT and CDR2 FNYEAQ (reference sequence). The CDR3: CASSLERSSDEQFF. As DNA, the CDR3 is TGTGCTAGCAGCTTAGAACGGTCAAGCGATGAGCAGTTCTTC.

For the CDR3, the DNA is TGTGCCAGCAGCCTAACCGCACAAGCTTTAGGGGCAGCCCAGCATTTT. Translating gives CASSLTAQALGAAQHF. The chain is built from TRBV9 and TRBJ1-5, with TRBD1 as a possible D gene (5 bases). Germline CDR1 is SGDLS and CDR2 is YYNGEE. V was clipped by 4 bases and J by 11 bases, with 25 bases between them. The CDR3 sequence is 16 residues long.

At least ten counts were recorded for this clonotype. DNA for the CDR3: TGTGCCATCAGTGCCTTGGACGCGCAGCAGTACTTC. This codes for CAISALDAQQYF. This chain connects TRBV10-3 to TRBJ2-7; D gene ambiguous. The CDR3 is 12 residues long. The V gene lost 4 bases and the J gene lost 8 bases, with 12 bases spanning the gap. CDR1 and CDR2 (germline): ENHRY, SYGVKD.

This chain connects TRBV20-1 to TRBJ1-1; 7 bases are shared with TRBD1. Germline V gene lookup returns CDR1 DFQATT and CDR2 SNEGSKA (reference sequence). V shed 3 bases and J 4 bases; nucleotides not matched to a gene: 8. The CDR3 totals 14 residues. This CDR3 reads CSARSTGSPTEAFF. The CDR3 nucleotides are TGCAGTGCTAGGTCGACAGGGTCCCCCACTGAAGCTTTCTTT.

This rearrangement joins TRBV20-1 to TRBJ2-1, with TRBD2 as a possible D gene (5 bases). The CDR3 sequence is 13 residues long. The germline gives CDR1 DFQATT, CDR2 SNEGSKA (reference sequence). Trimming took 7 bases from V and 0 from J, leaving 10 bases between them. The CDR3 bases are TGCAGTGGCGTAGGGAGCTCCTACAATGAGCAGTTCTTC. Translated: CSGVGSSYNEQFF.

The chain carries TRBV12-3 or TRBV12-4 and TRBJ2-7; 11 bases are a match to TRBD1. This CDR3 is 14 amino acids long. The trim removed 6 bases at V and 6 bases at J, leaving 7 bases unmatched. CDR3 amino acids: CASRPGTGGVEQYF. As DNA, the CDR3 is TGTGCCAGCAGGCCCGGGACAGGGGGTGTCGAGCAGTACTTC.

The chain couples TRBV9 to TRBJ2-5, with D possibly being TRBD1 (6 bases). V lost 0 bases to trimming and J lost 2 bases, with 14 bases between them. Looked up from germline, CDR1 is SGDLS and CDR2 is YYNGEE. This CDR3 is 16 amino acids long. CDR3 nucleotides: TGTGCCAGCAGCGTAGGTCCAGGGGTCACGCAAGAGACCCAGTACTTC. Translation gives CASSVGPGVTQETQYF.